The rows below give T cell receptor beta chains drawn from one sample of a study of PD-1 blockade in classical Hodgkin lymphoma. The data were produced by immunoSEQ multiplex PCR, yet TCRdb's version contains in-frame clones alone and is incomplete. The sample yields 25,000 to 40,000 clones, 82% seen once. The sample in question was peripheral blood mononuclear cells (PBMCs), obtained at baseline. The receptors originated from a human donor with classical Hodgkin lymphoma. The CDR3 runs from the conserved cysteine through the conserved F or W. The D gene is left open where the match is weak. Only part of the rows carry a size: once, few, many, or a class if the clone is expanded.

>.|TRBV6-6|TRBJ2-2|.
TGTGCCAGCAGCAGGACCAACGGGGAGCTGTTTTTT
CASSRTNGELFF
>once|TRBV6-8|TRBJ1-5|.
TGTGCCAGCAGTTACGGGTTGGGGAACGTTCAGCCCCAGCATTTT
CASSYGLGNVQPQHF
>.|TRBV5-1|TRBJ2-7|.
TGCGCCAGCAGCTTGGCCGGATTCTCCTACGAGCAGTACTTC
CASSLAGFSYEQYF
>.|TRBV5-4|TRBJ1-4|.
TGTGCCAGCAGCTTGCGAGGGGTTAGACCAACTAATGAAAAACTGTTTTTT
CASSLRGVRPTNEKLFF
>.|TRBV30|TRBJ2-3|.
TGTGCCTGGAGTGCCTCGGGACACTACACAGATACGCAGTATTTT
CAWSASGHYTDTQYF
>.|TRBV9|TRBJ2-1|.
TGTGCCAGCGGTCTGGGACTGGCAAACAATGAGCAGTTCTTC
CASGLGLANNEQFF
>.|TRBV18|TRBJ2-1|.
TGTGCCAGCTCCTTTAGCGGAGCTCGAGGGAATGAGCAGTTCTTC
CASSFSGARGNEQFF
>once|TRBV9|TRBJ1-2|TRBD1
TGTGCCAGCTGTAAAGAAGGGACAGGGTACTATGGCTACACCTTC
CASCKEGTGYYGYTF
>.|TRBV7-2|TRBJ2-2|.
TGTGCCAGCAGCCGCCAGGGACTGCCGAACACCGGGGAGCTGTTTTTT
CASSRQGLPNTGELFF
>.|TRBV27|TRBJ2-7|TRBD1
TGTGCCAGCAGTTCCTGGACAGGGGAGATCAGGCAGTACTTC
CASSSWTGEIRQYF
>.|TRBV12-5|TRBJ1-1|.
TGTGCTAGTGCCCGTGAATCAGACCTTGAACGGGACTTT
CASARESDLERDF
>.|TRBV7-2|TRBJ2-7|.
TGTGCCAGCAGCGTACCGGGACCAGGGCCTTACGAGCAGTACTTC
CASSVPGPGPYEQYF
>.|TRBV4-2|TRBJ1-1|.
TGTGCCAGCAGCCAAGATTATAGGACAGCCTATAACACTGAAGCTTTCTTT
CASSQDYRTAYNTEAFF
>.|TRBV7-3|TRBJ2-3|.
TGTGCCAGCAGCTTAAGAGGCGGGAGCACAGATACGCAGTATTTT
CASSLRGGSTDTQYF
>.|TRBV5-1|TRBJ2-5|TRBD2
TGCGCCAGCAGCTTTGCTGCGGGGACTATCCAAGAGACCCAGTACTTC
CASSFAAGTIQETQYF
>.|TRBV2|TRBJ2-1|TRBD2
TGTGCCAGCACGGGGGCCAGCGGGGGGTACAATGAGCAGTTCTTC
CASTGASGGYNEQFF
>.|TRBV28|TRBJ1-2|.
TGTGCCAGCAGTAGTGCCGGGGAGGACTATGGCTACACCTTC
CASSSAGEDYGYTF
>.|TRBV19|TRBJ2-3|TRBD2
TGTGCCAGTACCCCAACTAGCGGGGGCACAGATACGCAGTATTTT
CASTPTSGGTDTQYF
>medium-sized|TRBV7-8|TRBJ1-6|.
TGTGCCAGCAGCCCCGAATTTTCCTTGAGGGGTTCACCCCTCCACTTT
CASSPEFSLRGSPLHF
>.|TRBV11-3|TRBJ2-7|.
TGTGCCAGCGGGCGTCTTGAGGGCTCCTACGAGCAGTACTTC
CASGRLEGSYEQYF
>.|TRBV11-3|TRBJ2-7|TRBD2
TGTGCCAGCAGCTTAGAAGGGACTAGCCCTTACGAGCAGTACTTC
CASSLEGTSPYEQYF
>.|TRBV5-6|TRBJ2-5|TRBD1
TGTGCCAGCAGCGGGCAGGGACAGGGGCAGGGGGAGACCCAGTACTTC
CASSGQGQGQGETQYF
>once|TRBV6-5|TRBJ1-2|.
TGTGCCAGCAGGAACCCCAGTGATGGCTACACCTTC
CASRNPSDGYTF
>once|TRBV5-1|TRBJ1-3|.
TGCGCCAGCAGCTTGCCCGAAGGCTCTGGAAACACCATATATTTT
CASSLPEGSGNTIYF
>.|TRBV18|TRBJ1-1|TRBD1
TGTGCCAGCTCACCATGGGACAGGGGGATGACTGAAGCTTTCTTT
CASSPWDRGMTEAFF
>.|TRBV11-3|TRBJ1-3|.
TGTGCCAGCAGGATGGCTGGAAACACCATATATTTT
CASRMAGNTIYF
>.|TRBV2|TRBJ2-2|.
TGTGCCAGCAGTGGGGACGGAGCGAACACCGGGGAGCTGTTTTTT
CASSGDGANTGELFF
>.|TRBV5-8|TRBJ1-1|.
TGTGCCTGTTGGTTGAACACTGAAGCTTTCTTT
CACWLNTEAFF
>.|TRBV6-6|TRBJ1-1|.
TGTGCCAGCAGTTACGAAAGGAACACTGAAGCTTTCTTT
CASSYERNTEAFF
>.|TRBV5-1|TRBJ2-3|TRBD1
TGCGCCAGCAGGGAACAGGGGGCTCGGGCAGATACGCAGTATTTT
CASREQGARADTQYF
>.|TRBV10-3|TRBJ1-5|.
TGTGCCAGCAGGGGAGACGTGAGGGATCAGCCCCAGCATTTT
CASRGDVRDQPQHF
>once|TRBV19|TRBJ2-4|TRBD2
TGTGCCAGTAGGGAGCGGGGGGCAACCAAAAACATTCAGTACTTC
CASRERGATKNIQYF
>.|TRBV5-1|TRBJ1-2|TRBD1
TGCGCCAGCAGCTTGGGACAGGGAAATGGCTACACCTTC
CASSLGQGNGYTF
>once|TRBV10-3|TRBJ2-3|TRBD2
TGTGCCATCTGGACGGGGGGGCGAACAGATACGCAGTATTTT
CAIWTGGRTDTQYF
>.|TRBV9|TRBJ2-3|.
TGTGCCAGCAGCCCCTCGGACCAAACAGATACGCAGTATTTT
CASSPSDQTDTQYF
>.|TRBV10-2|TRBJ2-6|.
TGCGCCAGCTCGCTGAACTCTGGGGCCAACGTCCTGACTTTC
CASSLNSGANVLTF
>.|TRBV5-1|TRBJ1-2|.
TGCGCCAGCAGCTTGGGCAGGGAGATTGAGGGCTACACCTTC
CASSLGREIEGYTF
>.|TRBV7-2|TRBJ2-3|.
TGTGCCAGCAGCTTAGACGGGACCGCCGATACGCAGTATTTT
CASSLDGTADTQYF